The next 7 T cell receptor beta chains were all read from a single sample in a study of beta chain features in type 1 diabetes (dated by TCRdb to between 2017 and 2018). Library generation was performed with the immunoSEQ multiplex PCR assay. All of the isolated RNA was reverse transcribed with the High Capacity cDNA Reverse Transcription Kit, so expressed TCRB transcripts were sequenced. TCRdb stores this immuneACCESS table with in-frame sequences only. Part of the clones is absent; in the studies checked, under half of the shortfall reflects unresolved V genes, and no reason is known for the rest. For this sample there are hundreds of thousands of clones; 11% appear just once. The top ten clones comprise around 0.015% of the sample. These receptors are not linked to any known antigen. Study-level results and caveats: In all four CD4+ subsets, TCRB CDR3 length was moderately but significantly shorter in type 1 diabetes patients.

Specimen: naive CD4+ T cells from blood. This specimen's cell subset or site label, interpreted: true naive CD4+ T cells. These receptors all stem from a man younger than 40 with type 1 diabetes.

This clone was found a few times. The genes are TRBV27 and TRBJ1-2, with 8 bases fitting TRBD1. This CDR3 has 14 residues. Trimming cost V 5 bases and J 4 bases; bases outside gene matches: 6. Germline V lookup: CDR1 MNHEY, CDR2 SMNVEV (reference sequence). The CDR3 loop reads CASSGQGWGYGYTF. The CDR3 nucleotides are TGTGCCAGCAGTGGACAGGGATGGGGCTATGGCTACACCTTC.

The rearrangement uses TRBV13 and TRBJ1-5; D gene unclear. The CDR3 is 13 residues long. V shed 3 bases and J shed 5 bases, with 8 bases lying between them. Looked up from germline, CDR1 is PRHDT and CDR2 is FYEKMQ (reference sequence). CDR3 nucleotides: TGTGCCAGCAGCTTCAGGAGGGATCAGCCCCAGCATTTT. This codes for CASSFRRDQPQHF.

This clone has a handful of counts. The rearrangement links TRBV29-1 to TRBJ1-1; TRBD1 aligns across 9 bases. Trimming removed 7 bases from V and 11 bases from J; junction bases left unmatched: 17. The CDR3 length is 14 residues. Germline values: CDR1 SQVTM, CDR2 ANQGSEA. The chain's CDR3 is CSDISQGAGRRAFF. DNA for the CDR3: TGCAGCGACATCTCACAGGGGGCGGGAAGGAGGGCTTTCTTT. Using reference TRBV29-1 and TRBJ1-1 for the parts outside the CDR3, the full variable domain is SAVISQKPSRDICQRGTSLTIQCQVDSQVTMMFWYRQQPGQSLTLIATANQGSEATYESGFVIDKFPISRPNLTFSTLTVSNMSPEDSSIYLCSDISQGAGRRAFFGQGTRLTVV.

The table lists this clone with a few counts. V and J are TRBV6-5 and TRBJ2-4; 7 bases are shared with TRBD1. The ends lost 10 bases at V and 5 bases at J; junction bases unmatched: 11. Germline CDR1 MNHEY, CDR2 SVGAGI. The CDR3 is 14 residues long. Written as DNA, the CDR3 is TGTGCCACCAACAAGGGGGCAGGTGAAAACATTCAGTACTTC. Its protein product is CATNKGAGENIQYF.

This sequence joins TRBV29-1 and TRBJ2-1, with 8 bases matching TRBD2. Germline V gene lookup returns CDR1 SQVTM and CDR2 ANQGSEA. The CDR3 consists of 13 residues. This chain's CDR3 is CTTVAGGGNEQFF. The CDR3 DNA is TGCACCACCGTGGCGGGGGGAGGGAATGAGCAGTTCTTC.

This clone was counted only a few times. This chain links TRBV7-6 with TRBJ2-3; TRBD2 aligns across 7 bases. CDR1 and CDR2 from the germline V gene are SGHVS and FNYEAQ. V shed 0 bases and J 1 base; nucleotides not matched to a gene: 10. CDR3 length: 18 amino acids. The CDR3 spells CASSLALLSGLGTDTQYF. The DNA for the CDR3 is TGTGCCAGCAGCTTAGCACTTCTTAGCGGGTTGGGCACAGATACGCAGTATTTT.

The chain recombines TRBV30 with TRBJ1-6; 9 bases line up with TRBD1. CDR3 length equals 14 residues. V shed 8 bases and J 10 bases; nucleotides not matched to a gene: 12. The germline gives CDR1 GTSNPN, CDR2 SVGIG (reference sequence). CDR3 residues: CARRRDRVDSPLHF. CDR3 sequence (DNA): TGTGCCCGAAGGAGGGACAGGGTTGACTCACCCCTCCACTTT. Using reference TRBV30 and TRBJ1-6 for the parts outside the CDR3, the full variable domain is SQTIHQWPATLVQPVGSPLSLECTVEGTSNPNLYWYRQAAGRGLQLLFYSVGIGQISSEVPQNLSASRPQDRQFILSSKKLLLSDSGFYLCARRRDRVDSPLHFGNGTRLTVT.